This T cell receptor (beta chain) was identified in a study of CD8+ T cells in alopecia areata. RNA was isolated and reverse transcribed to cDNA, the sequencing template. Sequencing used immunoSEQ multiplex PCR; TCRdb keeps in-frame clones, though not all of them. Of about 120,000 clones in the sample, about half were seen once. Looked up from germline, CDR1 is KGHSH and CDR2 is LQKENI. This CDR3 has 14 residues. V was cut by 2 bases and J by 1 base, with 8 bases left in between. This clone has a handful of counts. Treatment meaning: oral pan-JAK inhibitor, 5-10 mg twice daily. The chain employs TRBV18 and TRBJ1-1; D is possibly TRBD1 (5 bases). The sample in question was CD4+ T cells sorted from blood, obtained at week 4, from a patient treated with tofacitinib. The TCR sequence derives from a human donor with alopecia areata. In DNA, the CDR3 is TGTGCCAGCTCACCAGGGGACGGGAACACTGAAGCTTTCTTT. Its protein is CASSPGDGNTEAFF.